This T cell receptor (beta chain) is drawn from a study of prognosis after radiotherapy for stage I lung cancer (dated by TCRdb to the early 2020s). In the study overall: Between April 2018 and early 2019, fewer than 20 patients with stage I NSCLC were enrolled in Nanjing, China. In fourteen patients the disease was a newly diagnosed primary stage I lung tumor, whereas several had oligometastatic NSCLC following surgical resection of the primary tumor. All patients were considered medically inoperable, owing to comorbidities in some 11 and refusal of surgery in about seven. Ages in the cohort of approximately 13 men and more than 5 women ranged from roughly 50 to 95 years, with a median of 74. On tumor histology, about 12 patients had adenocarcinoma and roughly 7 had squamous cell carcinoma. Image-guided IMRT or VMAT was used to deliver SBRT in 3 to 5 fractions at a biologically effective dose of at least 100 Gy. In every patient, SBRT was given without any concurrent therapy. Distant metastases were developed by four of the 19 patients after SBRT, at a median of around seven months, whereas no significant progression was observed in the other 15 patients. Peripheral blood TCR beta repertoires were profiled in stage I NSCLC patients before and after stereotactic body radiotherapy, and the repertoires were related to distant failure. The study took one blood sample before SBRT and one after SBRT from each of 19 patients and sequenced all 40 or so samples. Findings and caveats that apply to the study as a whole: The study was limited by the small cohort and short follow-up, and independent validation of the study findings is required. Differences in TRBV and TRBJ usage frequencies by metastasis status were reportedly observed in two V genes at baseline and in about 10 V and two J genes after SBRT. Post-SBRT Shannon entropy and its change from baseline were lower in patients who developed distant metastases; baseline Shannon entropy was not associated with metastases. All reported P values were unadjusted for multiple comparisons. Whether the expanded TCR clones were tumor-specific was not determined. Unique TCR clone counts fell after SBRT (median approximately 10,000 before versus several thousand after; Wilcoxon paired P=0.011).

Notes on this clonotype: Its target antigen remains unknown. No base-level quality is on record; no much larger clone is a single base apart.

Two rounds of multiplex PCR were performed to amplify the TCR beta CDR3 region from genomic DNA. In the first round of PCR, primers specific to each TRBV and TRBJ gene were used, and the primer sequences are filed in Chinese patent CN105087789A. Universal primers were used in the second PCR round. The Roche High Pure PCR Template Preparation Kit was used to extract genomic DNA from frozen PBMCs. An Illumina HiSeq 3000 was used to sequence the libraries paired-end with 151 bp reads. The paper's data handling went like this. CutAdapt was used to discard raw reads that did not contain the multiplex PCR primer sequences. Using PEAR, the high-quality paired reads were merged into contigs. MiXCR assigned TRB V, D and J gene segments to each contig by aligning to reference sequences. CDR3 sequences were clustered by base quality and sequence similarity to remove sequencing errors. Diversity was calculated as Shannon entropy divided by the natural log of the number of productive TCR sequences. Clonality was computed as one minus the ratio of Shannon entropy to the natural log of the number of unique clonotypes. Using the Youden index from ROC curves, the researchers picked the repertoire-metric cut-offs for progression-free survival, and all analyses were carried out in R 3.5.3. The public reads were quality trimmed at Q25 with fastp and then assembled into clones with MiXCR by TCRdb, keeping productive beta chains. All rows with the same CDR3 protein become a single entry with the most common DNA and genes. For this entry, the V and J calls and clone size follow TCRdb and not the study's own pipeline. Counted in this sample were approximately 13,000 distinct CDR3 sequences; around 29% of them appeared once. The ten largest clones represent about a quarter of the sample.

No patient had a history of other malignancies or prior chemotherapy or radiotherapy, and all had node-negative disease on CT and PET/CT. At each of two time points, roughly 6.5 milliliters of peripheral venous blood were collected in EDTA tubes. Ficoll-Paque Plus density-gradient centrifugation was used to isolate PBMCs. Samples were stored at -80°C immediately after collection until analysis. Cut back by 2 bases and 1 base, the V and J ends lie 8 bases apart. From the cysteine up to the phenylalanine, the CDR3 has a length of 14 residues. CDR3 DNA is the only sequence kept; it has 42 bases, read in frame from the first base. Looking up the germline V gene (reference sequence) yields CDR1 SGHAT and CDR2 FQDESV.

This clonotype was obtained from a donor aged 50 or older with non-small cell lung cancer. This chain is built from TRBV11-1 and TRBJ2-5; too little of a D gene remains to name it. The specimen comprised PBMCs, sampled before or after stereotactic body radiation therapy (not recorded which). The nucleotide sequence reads TGTGCCAGCAGCTTAAGCAGGAGCCAAGAGACCCAGTACTTC. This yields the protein CASSLSRSQETQYF.